This TCR beta chain was documented in a study of CD8 T cells in Susac syndrome. Random hexamers served to reverse transcribe roughly 0.45 to 1 ug RNA. TCRdb redid the calling of the immunoSEQ multiplex PCR reads with MiXCR, one entry per CDR3 protein. The sample holds approximately 170,000 distinct CDR3 sequences; just over 90% are singletons and the top ten take roughly 0.08%. The CDR3 contains 15 residues. The germline gives CDR1 SGHAT, CDR2 FQNNGV. The germline V and J ends were trimmed by 1 base and 7 bases, with 16 bases remaining between them. The chain carries TRBV11-2 and TRBJ1-1; maybe TRBD1 (6 bases). The sample was CD4+ T cells from PBMCs. This sequence originates from a human donor in good health. For the CDR3, the DNA is TGTGCCAGCAGCTTAGTCGCCGGGACAACCTTTGAAGCTTTCTTT. This translates into CASSLVAGTTFEAFF.